Each of the 2 T cell receptor beta chains below was sequenced from the same sample in a study of patients and donors after allogeneic stem cell transplantation (dated by TCRdb to about 2020). Library prep was done by RT-PCR. The run used a NextSeq 550. The public reads were run again by TCRdb, first through fastp at Q25 and then through MiXCR, and only productive beta chains were kept. All rows with the same CDR3 protein become a single entry with the most common DNA and genes. The sample records hundreds of thousands of distinct CDR3 sequences, about a sixth of which are singletons. The top ten constitute 7% to 7.5% of the sample. Sequenced material: blood, either unsorted or a sorted T cell fraction (not recorded which). These receptors were taken from a human donor who was either an allogeneic HSCT recipient or a stem cell or donor lymphocyte infusion donor (not recorded which). It is not recorded whose cells these are; they may come from a transplant donor.

J is TRBJ2-2 and V is TRBV5-1; D is ambiguous. V lost 1 base and J 0 bases, leaving 7 bases between the germline ends. Germline CDR1 and CDR2: SGHRS and YFSETQ. CDR3 length: 15 amino acids. The CDR3 spells CASSLMFSNTGELFF. The CDR3 coding sequence is TGCGCCAGCAGCTTGATGTTTTCGAACACCGGGGAGCTGTTTTTT.

The CDR3 DNA reads TGTGCCAGCAGCCACCGGACGGCGTCACCCCTCCACTTT. Amino acids: CASSHRTASPLHF. V gene TRBV3-1 combines with J gene TRBJ1-6; D gene uncertain. The CDR3 runs 13 residues. CDR1 is LGHDT, CDR2 YNNKEL, per germline (reference sequence). Trimming removed 3 bases from V and 10 bases from J, with 10 bases in between.